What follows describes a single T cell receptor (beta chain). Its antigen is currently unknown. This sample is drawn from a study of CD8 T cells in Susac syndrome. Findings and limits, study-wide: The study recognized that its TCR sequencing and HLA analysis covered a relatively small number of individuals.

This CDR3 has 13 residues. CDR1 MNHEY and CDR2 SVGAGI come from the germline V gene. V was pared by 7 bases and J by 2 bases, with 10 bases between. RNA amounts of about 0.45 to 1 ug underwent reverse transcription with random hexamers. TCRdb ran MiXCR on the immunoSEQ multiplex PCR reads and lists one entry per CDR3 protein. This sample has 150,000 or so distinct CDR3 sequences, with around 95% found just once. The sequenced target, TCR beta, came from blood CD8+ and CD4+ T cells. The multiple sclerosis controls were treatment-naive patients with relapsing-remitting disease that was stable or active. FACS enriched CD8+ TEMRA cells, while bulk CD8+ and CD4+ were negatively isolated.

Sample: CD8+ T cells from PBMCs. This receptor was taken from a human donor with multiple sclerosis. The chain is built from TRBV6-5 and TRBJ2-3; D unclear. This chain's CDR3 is CASTPLNTDTQYF. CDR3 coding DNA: TGTGCCAGCACTCCCCTCAACACAGATACGCAGTATTTT.